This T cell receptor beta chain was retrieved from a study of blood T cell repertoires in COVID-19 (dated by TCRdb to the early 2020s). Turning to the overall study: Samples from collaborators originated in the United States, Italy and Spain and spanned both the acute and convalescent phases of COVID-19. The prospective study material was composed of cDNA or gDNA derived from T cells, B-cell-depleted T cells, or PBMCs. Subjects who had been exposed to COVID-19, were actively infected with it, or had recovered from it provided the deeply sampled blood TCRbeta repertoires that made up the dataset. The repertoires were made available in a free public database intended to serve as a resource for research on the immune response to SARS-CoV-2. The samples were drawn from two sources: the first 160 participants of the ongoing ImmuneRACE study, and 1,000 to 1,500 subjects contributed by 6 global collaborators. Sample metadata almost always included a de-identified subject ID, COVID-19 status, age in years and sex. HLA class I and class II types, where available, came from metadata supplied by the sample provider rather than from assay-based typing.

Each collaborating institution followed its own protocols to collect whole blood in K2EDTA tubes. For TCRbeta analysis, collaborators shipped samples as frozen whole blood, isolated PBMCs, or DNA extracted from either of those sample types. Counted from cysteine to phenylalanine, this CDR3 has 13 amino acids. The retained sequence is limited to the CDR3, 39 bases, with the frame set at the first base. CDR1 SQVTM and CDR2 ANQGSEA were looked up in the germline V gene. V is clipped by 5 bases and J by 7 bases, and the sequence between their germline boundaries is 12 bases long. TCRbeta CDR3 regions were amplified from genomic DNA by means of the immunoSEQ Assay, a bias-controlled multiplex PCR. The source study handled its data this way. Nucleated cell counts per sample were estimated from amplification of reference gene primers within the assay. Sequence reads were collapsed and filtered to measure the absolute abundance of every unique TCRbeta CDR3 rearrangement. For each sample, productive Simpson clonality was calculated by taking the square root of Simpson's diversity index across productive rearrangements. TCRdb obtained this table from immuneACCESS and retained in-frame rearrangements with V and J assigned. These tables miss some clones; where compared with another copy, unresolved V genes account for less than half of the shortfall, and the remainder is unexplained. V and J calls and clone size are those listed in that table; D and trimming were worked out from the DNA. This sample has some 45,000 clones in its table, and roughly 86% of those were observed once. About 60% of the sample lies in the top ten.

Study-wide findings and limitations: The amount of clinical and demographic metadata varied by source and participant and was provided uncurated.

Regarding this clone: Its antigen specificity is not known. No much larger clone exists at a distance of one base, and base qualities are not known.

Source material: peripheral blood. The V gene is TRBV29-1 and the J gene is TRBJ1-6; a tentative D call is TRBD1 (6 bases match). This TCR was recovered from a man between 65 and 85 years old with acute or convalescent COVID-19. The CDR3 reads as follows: CSVSGDMNSPLHF. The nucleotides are TGCAGCGTTTCAGGGGATATGAATTCACCCCTCCACTTT.